Below are 2 T cell receptor beta chains sequenced from a single sample in a study of blood T cell repertoires in COVID-19. Sequenced by immunoSEQ multiplex PCR; TCRdb stores in-frame clones only, minus some. In the table there are approximately 210,000 clones, less than 90% of which are singletons. Sequencing was carried out using peripheral blood. These TCRs come from a man aged 25-45 years with active or convalescent COVID-19.

The J gene is TRBJ1-1, the V gene TRBV3-1 (or the pseudogene TRBV3-2); 10 bases map to TRBD1. V shed 0 bases and J 14 bases; nucleotides not matched to a gene: 9. The germline gives CDR1 LGHDT, CDR2 YNNKEL (reference sequence). This CDR3 has 14 residues. In DNA form, the CDR3 reads TGTGCCAGCAGCCAAGACCAGAGGGGGACAGGGGCATTCTTT. It is translated as CASSQDQRGTGAFF.

The V and J genes are TRBV5-1 and TRBJ2-5; D not certain. Germline V lookup: CDR1 SGHRS, CDR2 YFSETQ. Trimming removed 4 bases at V and 0 bases at J, with 4 bases between. The CDR3 loop spans 12 amino acids. CDR3 region: CASSQYQETQYF. CDR3 DNA sequence: TGCGCCAGCAGCCAGTACCAAGAGACCCAGTACTTC.